These 30 T cell receptor beta chains originate from one sample sequenced in a study of T cell repertoires in cytomegalovirus infection. TCRdb fed the reads into MiXCR, producing one record per CDR3 protein. The sample consists of some 440,000 distinct CDR3 sequences, approximately 31% of them appearing once. Sample: PBMCs. These receptors were taken from a human donor in good health (CMV status not recorded). Some clones in this sample may be carry-over from other donors' samples.

The chain is built from TRBV11-2 and TRBJ2-1; D remains unclear. The CDR3 runs to 16 residues. Germline CDR1 is SGHAT and CDR2 is FQNNGV. With 1 base removed from V and 3 bases from J, the gap between germline ends came to 13 bases. Written as DNA, the CDR3 is TGTGCCAGCAGCTTAGGGAACCGGACGTACTACAATGAGCAGTTCTTC. Its protein product is CASSLGNRTYYNEQFF.

The chain joins TRBV6-8 to TRBJ1-3; 7 bases are a match to TRBD1. The trim removed 0 bases at V and 0 bases at J, leaving 2 bases unmatched. Germline V gene lookup returns CDR1 MNHGY and CDR2 SAAAGT. This CDR3 spans 16 amino acids. In DNA form, the CDR3 reads TGTGCCAGCAGTTACTCCCGGGACAGCTCTGGAAACACCATATATTTT. It translates to CASSYSRDSSGNTIYF.

A note on this clonotype: A read error may account for a junction end that differs from germline. The chain carries TRBV4-1 and TRBJ2-7; D gene unclear. Germline CDR1 and CDR2: MGHRA and YSYEKL. The CDR3 has 13 residues. The CDR3 reads CASSQGPSDEQYF. The CDR3, as DNA: TGTGCCAGCAGCCAAGGACCGTCCGACGAGCAGTACTTC.

This chain links TRBV12-3 or TRBV12-4 with TRBJ2-3, with a tentative D call TRBD2 (7 bases). CDR3 length: 14 amino acids. V lost 9 bases and J lost 3, with 16 bases in between. This CDR3 is CASNVGGRTDTQYF. DNA for the CDR3: TGTGCCAGTAATGTGGGGGGGCGGACAGATACGCAGTATTTT.

V gene TRBV12-3 or TRBV12-4 combines with J gene TRBJ1-5; D is unclear. The CDR3 has 16 residues. Trimming left V 2 bases short and J 2 bases short, with 13 bases between. CDR3 DNA sequence: TGTGCCAGCAGTTTACCGAGCAGTTCGGGCAATCAGCCCCAGCATTTT. This sequence encodes CASSLPSSSGNQPQHF.

This clonotype was counted many times. V is TRBV27 and J is TRBJ1-1; a possible D gene is TRBD1 (5 bases). Trimming cost V 3 bases and J 5 bases, with 13 bases left between them. This CDR3 is built from 14 residues. Per the germline V gene, CDR1 is MNHEY and CDR2 is SMNVEV (reference sequence). The CDR3 coding sequence is TGTGCCAGCAGTTTTCATATGGGGGGGACTGAAGCTTTCTTT. This sequence encodes CASSFHMGGTEAFF.

This clonotype was counted only a few times. The rearrangement joins TRBV6-2 or TRBV6-3 to TRBJ1-6; D is possibly TRBD1 (6 bases). The V end was cut by 6 bases, the J end by 13 bases, with 22 bases between. The CDR3 runs to 15 residues. The germline gives CDR1 MNHEY, CDR2 SVGEGT. As DNA, the CDR3 is TGTGCCAGCAGCGAGCCGACAGGACCCTTTTTGCCCCTCCACTTT. This sequence encodes CASSEPTGPFLPLHF.

This clonotype occurred a few times. The chain joins TRBV10-3 to TRBJ1-6, with D unclear. The CDR3 runs 12 residues. Germline loops: CDR1 ENHRY, CDR2 SYGVKD. V was pared by 6 bases and J by 5 bases, with 5 bases between. CDR3 DNA: TGTGCCATCAGACACGATAATTCACCCCTCCACTTT. Translation: CAIRHDNSPLHF.

V and J are TRBV14 and TRBJ2-3; 9 positions agree with TRBD2. This CDR3 is 16 amino acids long. V gave up 3 bases and J gave up 1 base; unmatched junction bases: 5. CDR1 and CDR2 from the germline V gene are SGHDN and FVKESK. CDR3 sequence reads: CASSHGSGGRTDTQYF. The DNA for the CDR3 is TGTGCCAGCAGCCATGGTAGCGGGGGACGCACAGATACGCAGTATTTT.

This clonotype was seen ten or more times. J is TRBJ1-1 and V is TRBV12-3 or TRBV12-4, with D possibly matching TRBD1 (6 bases). The V end was cut by 6 bases, the J end by 1 base, with 15 bases between. CDR3 size: 15 residues. CDR3 loop: CASSTNRVPNTEAFF. DNA for the CDR3: TGTGCCAGCAGCACGAACAGGGTTCCGAACACTGAAGCTTTCTTT.

This clonotype was observed a handful of times. The CDR3 region is CASSIVRQGLGNQPQHF. As DNA, the CDR3 is TGTGCCAGTAGTATAGTTCGACAGGGATTGGGCAATCAGCCCCAGCATTTT. V is TRBV19 and J is TRBJ1-5, with 7 bases matching TRBD1. Germline V gives CDR1 LNHDA, CDR2 SQIVND (reference sequence). V shed 1 base and J 2 bases; nucleotides not matched to a gene: 8. There are 17 residues in the CDR3.

This clonotype was seen at least ten times. The chain combines TRBV19 with TRBJ1-6, with 9 bases fitting TRBD1. The CDR3 consists of 16 residues. V shed 5 bases, J shed 9 bases, and the junction held 11 bases outside the gene matches. CDR1 is LNHDA, CDR2 SQIVND, per germline (reference sequence). CDR3 amino acids: CASSPETTGGTSPLHF. The CDR3 nucleotides read TGTGCCAGTAGTCCTGAAACGACAGGGGGAACTTCACCCCTCCACTTT.

The table lists this clonotype with a few counts. The chain uses TRBV24-1 and TRBJ2-1; 7 bases match TRBD2. The CDR3 runs 16 residues. Germline CDR1 reads KGHDR; CDR2 reads SFDVKD. Trimming removed 4 bases from V and 8 bases from J; junction bases left unmatched: 13. The CDR3 region is CATSDRTSGPGYEQFF. In nucleotides, the CDR3 is TGTGCCACCAGTGACCGGACTAGTGGGCCCGGCTATGAGCAGTTCTTC.

CDR3 residues: CATSREGQSSEKLFF. CDR3 sequence (DNA): TGTGCCACCAGCAGAGAGGGACAGTCATCTGAAAAACTGTTTTTT. The chain carries TRBV15 and TRBJ1-4, with 7 bases fitting TRBD1. CDR3 length: 15 residues. Germline values: CDR1 LNHNV, CDR2 YYDKDF (reference sequence). J gave up 7 bases and V 0 bases, and 5 bases lay outside the gene matches.

This chain uses TRBV6-5 with TRBJ2-5; weak D call: TRBD1 (6 bases). CDR3 length: 16 amino acids. V lost 8 bases and J lost 3, with 22 bases in between. Per the germline V gene, CDR1 is MNHEY and CDR2 is SVGAGI. For the CDR3, the DNA is TGTGCCAGCCAGACAATCGCCGGGACAAAAAAAGAGACCCAGTACTTC. Translating gives CASQTIAGTKKETQYF.

The chain uses TRBV20-1 and TRBJ2-4, with unresolved D. The CDR3 sequence is 15 residues long. Germline CDR1 and CDR2: DFQATT and SNEGSKA (reference sequence). The V and J ends lost 5 bases and 7 bases respectively, with 21 bases between them. The CDR3 loop reads CSASASGRADNIQYF. The DNA for the CDR3 is TGCAGTGCTTCCGCCAGTGGCCGGGCGGACAACATTCAGTACTTC.

The table lists this clonotype with many counts. This chain connects TRBV7-8 to TRBJ2-7; D is possibly TRBD2 (5 bases). V was shortened by 4 bases and J by 0 bases, with 13 bases between the two germline ends. The CDR3 loop spans 15 amino acids. In germline, CDR1 is SGHVS, CDR2 FQNEAQ. DNA of the CDR3: TGTGCCAGCAGCTACGAGCGGTCCAACTCCTACGAGCAGTACTTC. It yields the protein CASSYERSNSYEQYF.

The chain couples TRBV6-1 to TRBJ2-1, with a tentative D call TRBD2 (7 bases). The V end lost 3 bases, the J end lost 4 bases, and 28 bases lay between the germline ends. The germline gives CDR1 MNHNS, CDR2 SASEGT. This CDR3 is built from 20 residues. The CDR3 DNA follows: TGTGCCAGCAGTGAGCTATTGACTAGGGGGGGGGCCTTCTCATACAATGAGCAGTTCTTC. This encodes CASSELLTRGGAFSYNEQFF.

The chain is built from TRBV6-1 and TRBJ2-1, with TRBD1 identical over 9 bases. Germline loops: CDR1 MNHNS, CDR2 SASEGT. Trimming took 3 bases from V and 10 from J; bases not matched to a gene: 19. The CDR3 loop spans 18 amino acids. In nucleotides, the CDR3 is TGTGCCAGCAGTGAGACGACGGGGACAGGGTGGCGAAGTAGGGAGCAGTTCTTC. Its protein is CASSETTGTGWRSREQFF.

The rearrangement joins TRBV19 to TRBJ1-1; no definite D call. Germline V gene sequence: CDR1 LNHDA, CDR2 SQIVND (reference sequence). The CDR3 covers 13 residues. Trimming took 1 base from V and 5 from J, leaving 8 bases between them. For the CDR3, the DNA is TGTGCCAGTAGTATAGTGGGCGTGACTGAAGCTTTCTTT. This sequence encodes CASSIVGVTEAFF.

The CDR3 loop is CATSLTSGAYNEQFF. For the CDR3, the DNA is TGTGCCACCTCCCTGACTAGCGGGGCCTACAATGAGCAGTTCTTC. The chain joins TRBV7-2 to TRBJ2-1, with 11 bases fitting TRBD2. The CDR3 spans 15 residues. The germline V gene has CDR1 SGHTA and CDR2 FQGNSA. Unmatched junction bases numbered 7, after V lost 10 bases and J lost 2 bases.

The table lists this clonotype with many counts. This rearrangement joins TRBV12-3 or TRBV12-4 to TRBJ1-4; D is unclear. This CDR3 comprises 15 residues. V lost 6 bases and J lost 7, with 18 bases in between. Here the CDR3 reads CASSPPLVGSEKLFF. Written as DNA, the CDR3 is TGTGCCAGCAGCCCGCCCTTGGTCGGGAGTGAAAAACTGTTTTTT.

V gene TRBV12-3 or TRBV12-4 combines with J gene TRBJ2-7; 9 nucleotides agree with TRBD1. This CDR3 has 14 amino acids. Trimming at V came to 5 bases and at J to 5 bases, leaving 7 bases not matched to a gene. The CDR3 DNA sequence: TGTGCCAGCAGTGGCACCGGGACAGGGCACGAGCAGTACTTC. Its protein product is CASSGTGTGHEQYF.

The chain has TRBV6-6 and TRBJ1-1, with 7 nucleotides matching TRBD1. Germline V gene lookup returns CDR1 MNHNY and CDR2 SVGAGI (reference sequence). The CDR3 length is 15 residues. After removal of 5 bases from V and 1 base from J, the junction contained 7 bases not matched to a gene. The CDR3, as DNA: TGTGCCAGCAGTCCAGCCGGGACAGCGAACACTGAAGCTTTCTTT. Protein: CASSPAGTANTEAFF.

The V gene is TRBV7-9, the J gene TRBJ1-2, with D uncertain. Germline V gene sequence: CDR1 SEHNR, CDR2 FQNEAQ (reference sequence). Trimming pared 2 bases from V and 2 bases from J, leaving 15 bases between. This CDR3 has 16 amino acids. The DNA for the CDR3 is TGTGCCAGCAGCTTAAGCGGCGCAGACACGAACTATGGCTACACCTTC. Amino acid sequence: CASSLSGADTNYGYTF.

At least ten counts were recorded for this clonotype. The chain carries TRBV11-2 and TRBJ2-1, with 8 nucleotides matching TRBD2. The CDR3 is made up of 18 amino acids. The V and J ends lost 5 bases and 7 bases, in that order; junction bases with no gene match: 19. The germline gives CDR1 SGHAT, CDR2 FQNNGV. CDR3 nucleotide sequence: TGTGCCAGCAGCCTGGACTCCCGACCGGGGGGGCCGAAAAATGAGCAGTTCTTC. Protein sequence: CASSLDSRPGGPKNEQFF.

The chain employs TRBV7-6 and TRBJ2-7; D is uncertain. Trimming removed 5 bases from V and 3 bases from J, with 5 bases in between. Germline-derived CDR1 and CDR2 are SGHVS and FNYEAQ. The CDR3 consists of 11 residues. The CDR3 protein is CASSGNYEQYF. In DNA, the CDR3 is TGTGCCAGCAGCGGAAACTACGAGCAGTACTTC.

This clonotype was counted at least ten times. This chain uses TRBV19 with TRBJ2-7, with D tentatively TRBD1 or TRBD2 (6 bases each). Germline CDR1 reads LNHDA; CDR2 reads SQIVND (reference sequence). The CDR3 length is 15 residues. Between the trimmed V and J ends, which lost 5 bases and 0 bases, there was a span of 14 bases. The CDR3, as DNA: TGTGCCAGTAGTGAGGTTGGGGGGCCCTCCTACGAGCAGTACTTC. It encodes CASSEVGGPSYEQYF.

This chain links TRBV9 with TRBJ2-1; D possibly corresponds to TRBD2 (5 bases). The CDR3 extends over 15 amino acids. Trimming took 1 base from V and 0 from J, leaving 8 bases between them. Germline V gene sequence: CDR1 SGDLS, CDR2 YYNGEE. DNA of the CDR3: TGTGCCAGCAGCGTAATCGGGAACTCCTACAATGAGCAGTTCTTC. It is translated as CASSVIGNSYNEQFF.

The V call is TRBV10-2, the J call TRBJ2-2, with D tentatively TRBD1 (5 bases). This CDR3 spans 14 amino acids. Trimming cost V 3 bases and J 6 bases, with 11 bases left between them. Germline assignment: CDR1 WSHSY and CDR2 SAAADI. Written as DNA, the CDR3 is TGCGCCAGCAGTGACCCCCTAGGGGCCGGGGAGCTGTTTTTT. It translates to CASSDPLGAGELFF.